The next 19 T cell receptor beta chains were all read from a single sample in a study of cytomegalovirus exposure and HLA in healthy donors. PCR involved 60 Vbeta and 13 Jbeta primers. Method: immunoSEQ multiplex PCR; TCRdb's copy keeps in-frame clones and lacks some. The sample has tens of thousands of clones; roughly 70% are singletons. Sequencing was performed on PBMCs. These receptors all come from a man aged 25-40 years in good health and CMV-seronegative.

The chain recombines TRBV28 with TRBJ2-2; weak D call: TRBD1 (5 bases). The V and J ends lost 1 base and 2 bases respectively, with 17 bases between them. Per germline, CDR1 MDHEN and CDR2 SYDVKM. This CDR3 is built from 18 residues. CDR3 coding DNA: TGTGCCAGCAGTTTATTGTATTCGAGTGGGGCCAACACCGGGGAGCTGTTTTTT. This encodes CASSLLYSSGANTGELFF.

The rearrangement uses TRBV11-2 and TRBJ2-7; the D gene is possibly TRBD2 (5 bases). The V and J ends lost 0 bases and 2 bases respectively, with 11 bases between them. CDR3 size: 15 residues. CDR1 SGHAT and CDR2 FQNNGV come from the germline V gene. CDR3 loop: CASSLDRGGAYEQYF. CDR3 bases: TGTGCCAGCAGCTTAGATCGGGGTGGCGCCTACGAGCAGTACTTC.

The CDR3 protein is CASSRGAPGMNTEAFF. For the CDR3, the DNA is TGTGCCAGCAGCAGGGGGGCGCCGGGAATGAACACTGAAGCTTTCTTT. This rearrangement joins TRBV27 to TRBJ1-1; 7 nucleotides agree with TRBD1. This CDR3 has 16 residues. V gave up 6 bases and J gave up 0 bases; unmatched junction bases: 10. Germline CDR1 and CDR2: MNHEY and SMNVEV (reference sequence).

The chain recombines TRBV9 with TRBJ1-1; D is unresolved. The V end lost 4 bases, the J end lost 0 bases, and 13 bases lay between the germline ends. The CDR3 extends over 15 amino acids. Germline-derived CDR1 and CDR2 are SGDLS and YYNGEE. CDR3 sequence reads: CASSPPGRVNTEAFF. CDR3 nucleotide sequence: TGTGCCAGCAGCCCTCCGGGAAGGGTGAACACTGAAGCTTTCTTT.

V gene TRBV30 combines with J gene TRBJ1-1; 8 positions agree with TRBD1. J lost 1 base, V lost 3 bases, and 7 bases had no gene match. This CDR3 spans 15 amino acids. Germline CDR1 is GTSNPN and CDR2 is SVGIG (reference sequence). The CDR3 sequence is CAWRSGQAQNTEAFF. The CDR3 bases are TGTGCCTGGAGATCGGGACAGGCTCAGAACACTGAAGCTTTCTTT.

The chain employs TRBV9 and TRBJ1-3; possible D gene TRBD1, 5 bases. The V end lost 7 bases, the J end lost 2 bases, and 13 bases lay between the germline ends. The germline V gene encodes CDR1 SGDLS and CDR2 YYNGEE. This CDR3 is built from 14 residues. CDR3 protein: CASGEGVPGNTIYF. In DNA, the CDR3 is TGTGCCAGCGGCGAAGGGGTTCCTGGAAACACCATATATTTT.

Notes on this clone: A read error may produce the germline difference seen at one junction end. The chain combines TRBV4-2 with TRBJ1-1; no clear D. Germline-derived CDR1 and CDR2 are LGHNA and YNFKEQ. The CDR3 is 15 residues long. The DNA of the CDR3 is TGTGCCAGCAGCGAAGAGGCGGGCTCCAGCAATAGGGCTTTCTTT. It specifies CASSEEAGSSNRAFF.

This clone showed up just a few times. V usage is TRBV6-1 and J usage is TRBJ1-2; 7 bases align to TRBD1. CDR3 length: 15 residues. Germline V gene lookup returns CDR1 MNHNS and CDR2 SASEGT. V lost 7 bases, J lost 6 bases, and 14 bases stayed unmatched. In nucleotides, the CDR3 is TGTGCCAGCATTAGGGGGCGAGAATGGTCGGATGGCTACACCTTC. Translation: CASIRGREWSDGYTF.

This chain links TRBV7-9 with TRBJ1-5; D not resolved. V shed 4 bases and J shed 7 bases, with 8 bases lying between them. The CDR3 has 12 residues. Germline assignment: CDR1 SEHNR and CDR2 FQNEAQ (reference sequence). The CDR3: CASSSGGQPQHF. The CDR3 DNA sequence: TGTGCCAGCAGCTCCGGAGGGCAGCCCCAGCATTTT. Full variable domain (missing parts from reference TRBV7-9 and TRBJ1-5): DTGVSQNPRHKITKRGQNVTFRCDPISEHNRLYWYRQTLGQGPEFLTYFQNEAQLEKSRLLSDRFSAERPKGSFSTLEIQRTEQGDSAMYLCASSSGGQPQHFGDGTRLSIL.

The rearrangement links TRBV9 to TRBJ2-7, with 7 bases aligning to TRBD2. Germline CDR1 SGDLS, CDR2 YYNGEE. V was pared by 2 bases and J by 4 bases, with 3 bases of the junction left unmatched. The CDR3 has 13 amino acids. CDR3 nucleotides: TGTGCCAGCAGCGTGGGCGGGAGTTACGAGCAGTACTTC. Protein product: CASSVGGSYEQYF.

The gene calls are TRBV19 and TRBJ1-5, with 10 bases aligning to TRBD1. J was trimmed by 4 bases and V by 5 bases; bases with no gene match: 17. The germline V gene has CDR1 LNHDA and CDR2 SQIVND (reference sequence). The CDR3 contains 19 residues. In DNA, the CDR3 is TGTGCCAGTAGTTACCGACAGGGGGCAGTCGGACGTGTGAATCAGCCCCAGCATTTT. Protein product: CASSYRQGAVGRVNQPQHF.

The DNA for the CDR3 is TGTGCCAGCAGTAACCAGACAGCGATCACTGAAGCTTTCTTT. This translates into CASSNQTAITEAFF. V usage is TRBV6-1 and J usage is TRBJ1-1, with a weak D call TRBD1 (5 bases). V was trimmed by 5 bases and J by 4 bases, leaving 14 bases between them. Per the germline V gene, CDR1 is MNHNS and CDR2 is SASEGT. There are 14 residues in the CDR3.

This chain links TRBV21-1 with TRBJ1-6; the table's D gene call, TRBD1, was not cross checked with the DNA. TRBV21-1 is annotated as a pseudogene. The CDR3 length is 17 residues. Here the CDR3 reads CASSKASDSKNNSPLHF. DNA for the CDR3: TGTGCCAGCAGCAAAGCCTCGGACAGTAAAAATAATTCACCCCTCCACTTT.

The chain employs TRBV9 and TRBJ2-7; D is possibly TRBD1 (6 bases). V was trimmed by 0 bases and J by 4 bases, leaving 11 bases between them. Germline V CDR1 and CDR2: SGDLS, YYNGEE. The CDR3 has 14 residues. This CDR3 is CASSVDGTPYEQYF. The CDR3 bases are TGTGCCAGCAGCGTAGACGGGACACCGTACGAGCAGTACTTC.

The chain links TRBV14 to TRBJ2-1, with 11 bases lining up with TRBD2. V trimming: 0 bases; J trimming: 10 bases; junction bases outside the gene matches: 8. Per the germline V gene, CDR1 is SGHDN and CDR2 is FVKESK. This CDR3 contains 16 residues. The CDR3 region has the DNA TGTGCCAGCAGCCAAGAAAGGGGTAGCGGGGGGGGCGAGCAGTTCTTC. Residues: CASSQERGSGGGEQFF.

The genes are TRBV2 and TRBJ1-1; no definite D call. CDR3 length: 14 residues. The ends were cut back, 5 bases at V and 1 base at J, with 11 bases in the middle. The germline V gene encodes CDR1 SNHLY and CDR2 FYNNEI. The CDR3 nucleotides are TGTGCCAGCAGTCCCCCCGGAGGGAACACTGAAGCTTTCTTT. Residues: CASSPPGGNTEAFF.

The chain uses TRBV27 and TRBJ2-1, with 8 bases fitting TRBD2. The ends lost 6 bases at V and 3 bases at J; junction bases unmatched: 4. Germline V CDR1 and CDR2: MNHEY, SMNVEV (reference sequence). This CDR3 has 14 amino acids. CDR3 region: CASRASGGYNEQFF. The DNA for the CDR3 is TGTGCCAGCAGGGCGAGCGGGGGCTACAATGAGCAGTTCTTC.

The chain recombines TRBV29-1 with TRBJ1-1, with 8 bases aligning to TRBD1. V lost 7 bases and J lost 4; bases outside the gene matches: 8. Germline CDR1 reads SQVTM; CDR2 reads ANQGSEA. The CDR3 consists of 13 residues. The CDR3 coding sequence is TGCAGCGGCCGACAGGGGTATGGCACTGAAGCTTTCTTT. As protein: CSGRQGYGTEAFF.

This clone has more than one count but fewer than ten. The V gene is TRBV7-3, the J gene TRBJ2-3, with 7 positions matching TRBD2. Germline V gene lookup returns CDR1 SGHTA and CDR2 FQGTGA. Trimming removed 1 base from V and 1 base from J; junction bases left unmatched: 2. The CDR3 covers 15 residues. The CDR3: CASSLIAGGTDTQYF. The CDR3 region has the DNA TGTGCCAGCAGCTTAATTGCGGGGGGCACAGATACGCAGTATTTT.